A single T cell receptor (beta chain) is shown here with its context. The antigen remains unidentified. This record belongs to a study of T-cell memory formation after mild COVID-19. General study points: CD4+ bias marked clones expanding day 15 to 37, unlike balanced contracting clones. In pre-infection memory, a portion of responding clones appeared, which suggested that cross-reactive memory joined. Mainly CM and EM harbored the contracting CD4+ clones; mainly EMRA harbored the CD8+ ones.

CDR3 length equals 14 residues. Trimming took 4 bases from V and 3 from J; bases not matched to a gene: 4. Per the germline V gene, CDR1 is SGHAT and CDR2 is FQNNGV. Barcoded TCR alpha and TCR beta cDNA libraries with UMIs came from 5'RACE using constant-segment primers. TCRdb re-derived calls from the 5' RACE reads in MiXCR, one entry per CDR3 protein. The sample consists of 500,000 to 600,000 distinct CDR3 sequences, over 15% of them appearing once. Sequencing input: PBMCs or a T cell subset sorted from them (not recorded which). The sequence was obtained from an adult woman who had mild COVID-19 (a few samples of this study predate the infection). Cell type and time point are not known. The chain carries TRBV11-2 and TRBJ2-7; TRBD1 matches 9 bases. CDR3 nucleotides: TGTGCCAGCAGCTGGGGGACAGGGAACTACGAGCAGTACTTC. Protein product: CASSWGTGNYEQYF.